Below, one T cell receptor beta chain is given with its context. Its specificity is unknown. The data were taken from a study of T-cell memory formation after mild COVID-19. Study-wide findings and caveats: Researchers found some responding clones in pre-infection memory, a sign that cross-reactive memory joined.

Each CDR3 protein gets one entry after TCRdb re-called the 5' RACE reads with MiXCR. The sample contains a few hundred thousand distinct CDR3 sequences, 21% of which appear only once. Specimen: PBMCs or a T cell subset sorted from them (not recorded which). The receptor was isolated from an adult woman who had mild COVID-19 (a few samples of this study predate the infection). Cell type and time point are not known.

The CDR3 reads CASSELDAREAFF. CDR3 nucleotides: TGTGCCAGCAGTGAACTGGACGCCAGAGAAGCTTTCTTT. The chain couples TRBV2 to TRBJ1-1; D uncertain. V lost 2 bases and J lost 8, with 12 bases in between. Germline lookup yields CDR1 SNHLY and CDR2 FYNNEI. The CDR3 consists of 13 residues.